This passage covers 20 T cell receptor beta chains from one sample sequenced in a study of cytomegalovirus exposure and HLA in healthy donors. A multiplex PCR was run with 60 Vbeta primers and 13 Jbeta primers. Clones were sequenced by immunoSEQ multiplex PCR, and TCRdb holds only the in-frame ones, with some missing. The sample holds 140,000 to 150,000 clones. The sample taken for sequencing was PBMCs. Receptors originate from a woman between 50 and 59 years old in good health and CMV-seronegative.

This CDR3 reads CASSPGGHRSYEQYF. In DNA form, the CDR3 reads TGCGCCAGCAGCCCCGGAGGCCACAGATCCTACGAGCAGTACTTC. The rearrangement links TRBV4-3 to TRBJ2-7; weak D call: TRBD2 (5 bases). Per the germline V gene, CDR1 is LGHNA and CDR2 is YSLEER. The ends were cut back, 4 bases at V and 1 base at J, with 14 bases in the middle. CDR3 length: 15 residues.

The chain is built from TRBV2 and TRBJ1-6; D unclear. Germline V gene data show CDR1 as SNHLY and CDR2 as FYNNEI. The CDR3 loop spans 13 amino acids. V was cut by 0 bases and J by 15 bases, with 12 bases left in between. CDR3 sequence (DNA): TGTGCCAGCAGTGAAGCGGCCCGGGTCTTCCTCCACTTT. This sequence encodes CASSEAARVFLHF.

The chain recombines TRBV6-4 with TRBJ2-1; 7 nucleotides line up with TRBD1. The CDR3 is 15 amino acids. In germline, CDR1 is MRHNA, CDR2 SNTAGT. Unmatched junction bases numbered 14, after V lost 6 bases and J lost 9 bases. The CDR3 is CASRGESGGVGEQFF. The CDR3 nucleotides are TGTGCCAGCAGGGGCGAATCAGGGGGAGTGGGTGAGCAGTTCTTC.

The rearrangement uses TRBV4-2 and TRBJ1-6, with D uncertain. Looked up from germline, CDR1 is LGHNA and CDR2 is YNFKEQ. This CDR3 comprises 17 residues. Between the trimmed V and J ends, which lost 1 base and 7 bases, there was a span of 17 bases. DNA of the CDR3: TGTGCCAGCAGCCAAGGCGAGGGAAAGGCATTGAATTCACCCCTCCACTTT. Encoded protein: CASSQGEGKALNSPLHF.

The chain links TRBV27 to TRBJ2-1, with unresolved D. The germline V gene encodes CDR1 MNHEY and CDR2 SMNVEV (reference sequence). The CDR3 is 13 amino acids. Trimming took 0 bases from V and 7 from J, leaving 7 bases between them. DNA of the CDR3: TGTGCCAGCAGTTTATCCGCGCTTAATGAGCAGTTCTTC. This translates into CASSLSALNEQFF.

The chain is built from TRBV5-4 and TRBJ1-2; maybe TRBD1 (5 bases). V lost 4 bases, J lost 2 bases, and 12 bases lay in between. CDR3 size: 14 residues. Germline lookup yields CDR1 SGHNT and CDR2 YYREEE (reference sequence). DNA of the CDR3: TGTGCCAGCAGCCTGTGGGCAGGGAACTATGGCTACACCTTC. Translation: CASSLWAGNYGYTF.

The rearrangement links TRBV7-2 to TRBJ1-2; tentative D call: TRBD1 (5 bases). This CDR3 spans 14 amino acids. Germline V gives CDR1 SGHTA, CDR2 FQGNSA. V was cut by 0 bases and J by 7 bases, with 12 bases left in between. The CDR3 region has the DNA TGTGCCAGCAGCTTAGCACAGGAGGGTCGTGGCTACACCTTC. As protein: CASSLAQEGRGYTF.

V usage is TRBV5-1 and J usage is TRBJ1-2; D may be TRBD1 (5 bases). The V end was cut by 1 base, the J end by 5 bases, with 12 bases between. Germline-derived CDR1 and CDR2 are SGHRS and YFSETQ. The CDR3 sequence is 14 residues long. CDR3 bases: TGCGCCAGCAGCTTGAATCCCGCAGGGTATGGCTACACCTTC. Encoded protein: CASSLNPAGYGYTF.

The chain uses TRBV30 and TRBJ2-3; TRBD2 is a possible D gene (6 bases). Germline V gives CDR1 GTSNPN, CDR2 SVGIG (reference sequence). Between the trimmed V and J ends, which lost 5 bases and 3 bases, there was a span of 6 bases. The CDR3 is 11 residues long. CDR3 in DNA: TGTGCCTGGGGGGGGACAGATACGCAGTATTTT. Translated: CAWGGTDTQYF.

V gene TRBV18 combines with J gene TRBJ2-5, with D hard to call. Per germline, CDR1 KGHSH and CDR2 LQKENI. There are 15 residues in the CDR3. V shed 0 bases and J shed 2 bases, with 10 bases lying between them. The DNA for the CDR3 is TGTGCCAGCTCACCACCCTGGCAGGAACAAGAGACCCAGTACTTC. Protein: CASSPPWQEQETQYF.

The J gene is TRBJ2-1, the V gene TRBV11-2, with 7 bases aligning to TRBD2. The CDR3 extends over 16 amino acids. Germline V CDR1 and CDR2: SGHAT, FQNNGV. Unmatched junction bases numbered 9, after V lost 0 bases and J lost 7 bases. CDR3 protein: CASSLDGGRATNEQFF. In nucleotides, the CDR3 is TGTGCCAGCAGCTTAGACGGGGGGAGGGCCACGAATGAGCAGTTCTTC. Full variable domain (outside the CDR3, taken from reference TRBV11-2 and TRBJ2-1): EAGVAQSPRYKIIEKRQSVAFWCNPISGHATLYWYQQILGQGPKLLIQFQNNGVVDDSQLPKDRFSAERLKGVDSTLKIQPAKLEDSAVYLCASSLDGGRATNEQFFGPGTRLTVL.

For the CDR3, the DNA is TGTGCCAGCAGCTTTGGGGACAGGGGGATCCACGAGCAGTACTTC. The encoded protein is CASSFGDRGIHEQYF. The chain combines TRBV7-9 with TRBJ2-7; TRBD1 aligns across 11 bases. This CDR3 is built from 15 residues. Germline CDR1 and CDR2: SEHNR and FQNEAQ (reference sequence). V shed 3 bases and J 5 bases; nucleotides not matched to a gene: 6.

The V and J genes are TRBV5-1 and TRBJ2-6; D might be TRBD2 (5 bases). Germline assignment: CDR1 SGHRS and CDR2 YFSETQ. The CDR3 contains 16 residues. Trimming removed 0 bases at V and 0 bases at J, with 7 bases between. The CDR3, as DNA: TGCGCCAGCAGCTTGGGAGGGTTCTCTGGGGCCAACGTCCTGACTTTC. Its protein product is CASSLGGFSGANVLTF.

In DNA, the CDR3 is TGCGCCAGCAGCCCCTCCGACAGGTCCGAATACGAGCAGTACTTC. This gives the protein CASSPSDRSEYEQYF. The chain combines TRBV4-1 with TRBJ2-7; D may be TRBD1 (6 bases). V dropped 4 bases and J dropped 4 bases, with 17 bases sitting between them. In germline, CDR1 is MGHRA, CDR2 YSYEKL. This CDR3 has 15 residues.

The genes are TRBV30 and TRBJ2-2; the match to TRBD2 covers 7 bases. The germline V gene has CDR1 GTSNPN and CDR2 SVGIG (reference sequence). This CDR3 is built from 14 residues. With V trimmed by 5 bases and J by 0 bases, 3 bases remained unmatched. CDR3 in amino acids: CAWEGGPNTGELFF. In nucleotides, the CDR3 is TGTGCCTGGGAGGGAGGGCCGAACACCGGGGAGCTGTTTTTT.

The CDR3 loop is CASRISGQGYEQYF. DNA of the CDR3: TGTGCCAGCAGAATTTCGGGACAGGGCTACGAGCAGTACTTC. The chain has TRBV28 and TRBJ2-7; the match to TRBD1 covers 9 bases. The germline V gene encodes CDR1 MDHEN and CDR2 SYDVKM. CDR3 length equals 14 residues. Trimming removed 6 bases from V and 3 bases from J; junction bases left unmatched: 6.

The chain employs TRBV15 and TRBJ1-3, with TRBD1 as a possible D gene (5 bases). Deletions cut 1 base from V and 2 bases from J, with 6 bases between. Germline values: CDR1 LNHNV, CDR2 YYDKDF (reference sequence). This CDR3 region has 14 residues. Here the CDR3 reads CATSRAGAGNTIYF. CDR3 bases: TGTGCCACCAGCAGAGCGGGGGCTGGAAACACCATATATTTT.

The chain joins TRBV5-1 to TRBJ2-2; unclear D gene. Trimming took 5 bases from V and 1 from J, leaving 9 bases between them. Germline V gives CDR1 SGHRS, CDR2 YFSETQ. This CDR3 spans 14 amino acids. CDR3 protein: CASRGTENTGELFF. CDR3 DNA: TGCGCCAGCAGGGGTACAGAGAACACCGGGGAGCTGTTTTTT.

This sequence joins TRBV6-5 and TRBJ1-6; possible D gene TRBD1, 5 bases. The CDR3 sequence is 16 residues long. Trimming cost V 0 bases and J 7 bases, with 13 bases left between them. The germline V gene has CDR1 MNHEY and CDR2 SVGAGI. The CDR3 loop is CASSYSKQAENSPLHF. The DNA for the CDR3 is TGTGCCAGCAGTTACTCGAAACAGGCGGAAAATTCACCCCTCCACTTT.

The CDR3, as DNA: TGTGCCAGCAGTGTAACCCGGGGAGTGGAGACCCAGTACTTC. Amino acid sequence: CASSVTRGVETQYF. The gene calls are TRBV6-1 and TRBJ2-5, with a weak D call TRBD2 (5 bases). Germline V gene data show CDR1 as MNHNS and CDR2 as SASEGT. Trimming shortened V by 4 bases and J by 5 bases, and 14 bases separated the two germline ends. CDR3 length: 14 residues.